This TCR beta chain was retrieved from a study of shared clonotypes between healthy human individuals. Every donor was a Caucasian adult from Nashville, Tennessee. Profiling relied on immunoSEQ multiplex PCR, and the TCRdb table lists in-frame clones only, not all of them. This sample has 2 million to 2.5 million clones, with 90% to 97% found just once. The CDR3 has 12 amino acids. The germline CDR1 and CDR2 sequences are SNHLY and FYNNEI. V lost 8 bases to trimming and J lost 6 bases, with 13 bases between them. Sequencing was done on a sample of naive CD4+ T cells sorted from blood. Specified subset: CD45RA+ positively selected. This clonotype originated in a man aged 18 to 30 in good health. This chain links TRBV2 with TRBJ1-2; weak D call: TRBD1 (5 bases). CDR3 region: CASRRGFNGYTF. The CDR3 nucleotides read TGTGCCAGCCGTAGGGGTTTTAATGGCTACACCTTC.